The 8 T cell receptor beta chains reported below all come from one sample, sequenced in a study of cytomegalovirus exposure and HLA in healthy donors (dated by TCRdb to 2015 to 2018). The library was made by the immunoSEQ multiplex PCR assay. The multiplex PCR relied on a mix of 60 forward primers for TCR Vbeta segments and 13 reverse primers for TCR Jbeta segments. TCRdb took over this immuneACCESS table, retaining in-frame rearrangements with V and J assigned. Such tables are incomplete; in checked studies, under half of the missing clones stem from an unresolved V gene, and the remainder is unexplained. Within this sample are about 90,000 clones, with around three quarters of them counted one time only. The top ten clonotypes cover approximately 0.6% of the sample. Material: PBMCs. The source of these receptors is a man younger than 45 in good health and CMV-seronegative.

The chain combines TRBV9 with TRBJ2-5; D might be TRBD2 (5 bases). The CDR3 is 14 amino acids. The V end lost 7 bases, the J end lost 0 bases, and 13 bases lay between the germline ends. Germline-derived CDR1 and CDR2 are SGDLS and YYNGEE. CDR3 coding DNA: TGTGCCAGCGGGAGAGAGGCCTACCAAGAGACCCAGTACTTC. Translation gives CASGREAYQETQYF. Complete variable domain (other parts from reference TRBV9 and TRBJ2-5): DSGVTQTPKHLITATGQRVTLRCSPRSGDLSVYWYQQSLDQGLQFLIQYYNGEERAKGNILERFSAQQFPDLHSELNLSSLELGDSALYFCASGREAYQETQYFGPGTRLLVL.

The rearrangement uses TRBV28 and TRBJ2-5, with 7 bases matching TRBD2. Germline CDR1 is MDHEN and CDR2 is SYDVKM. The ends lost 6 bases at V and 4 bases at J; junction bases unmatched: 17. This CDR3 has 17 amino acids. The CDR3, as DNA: TGTGCCAGCAGCCACCGAGGGGCTAGCGGTCGCGGAGAGACCCAGTACTTC. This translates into CASSHRGASGRGETQYF. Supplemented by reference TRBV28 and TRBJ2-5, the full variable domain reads DVKVTQSSRYLVKRTGEKVFLECVQDMDHENMFWYRQDPGLGLRLIYFSYDVKMKEKGDIPEGYSVSREKKERFSLILESASTNQTSMYLCASSHRGASGRGETQYFGPGTRLLVL.

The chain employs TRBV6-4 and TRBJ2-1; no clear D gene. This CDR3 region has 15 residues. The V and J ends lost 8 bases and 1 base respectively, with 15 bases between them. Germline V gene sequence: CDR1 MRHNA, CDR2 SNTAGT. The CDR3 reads CASSVGTASYNEQFF. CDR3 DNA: TGTGCCAGCTCCGTCGGAACAGCTTCCTACAATGAGCAGTTCTTC.

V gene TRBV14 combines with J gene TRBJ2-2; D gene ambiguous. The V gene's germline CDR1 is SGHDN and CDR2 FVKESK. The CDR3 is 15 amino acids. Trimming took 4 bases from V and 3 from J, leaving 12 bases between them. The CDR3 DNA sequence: TGTGCCAGCAGCCCGAGAGGCACTTACACCGGGGAGCTGTTTTTT. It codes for CASSPRGTYTGELFF.

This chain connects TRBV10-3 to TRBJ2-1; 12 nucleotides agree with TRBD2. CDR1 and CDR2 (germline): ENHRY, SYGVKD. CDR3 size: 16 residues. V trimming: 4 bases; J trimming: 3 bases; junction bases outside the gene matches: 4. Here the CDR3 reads CAISVRTSGIYNEQFF. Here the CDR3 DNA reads TGTGCCATCAGTGTTCGGACTAGCGGGATCTACAATGAGCAGTTCTTC.

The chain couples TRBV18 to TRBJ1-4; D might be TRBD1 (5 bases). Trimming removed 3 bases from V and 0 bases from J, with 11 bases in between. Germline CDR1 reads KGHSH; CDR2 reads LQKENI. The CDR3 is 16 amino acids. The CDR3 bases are TGTGCCAGCTCACCCCGACAGACTGCAACTAATGAAAAACTGTTTTTT. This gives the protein CASSPRQTATNEKLFF.

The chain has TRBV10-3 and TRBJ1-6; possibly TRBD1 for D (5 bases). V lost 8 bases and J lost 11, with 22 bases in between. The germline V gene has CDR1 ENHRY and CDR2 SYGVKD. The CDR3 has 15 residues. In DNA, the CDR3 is TGTGCCATCGGCCGAGGCAGGGAAGGAGGGCCACCCCTCCACTTT. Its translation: CAIGRGREGGPPLHF.

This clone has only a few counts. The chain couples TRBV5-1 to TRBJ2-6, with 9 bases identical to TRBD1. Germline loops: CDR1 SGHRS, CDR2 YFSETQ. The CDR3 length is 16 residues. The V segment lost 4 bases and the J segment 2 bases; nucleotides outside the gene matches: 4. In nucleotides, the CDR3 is TGCGCCAGCAGCACACAGGGGGCCGCTGGGGCCAACGTCCTGACTTTC. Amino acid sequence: CASSTQGAAGANVLTF.